The 24 T cell receptor beta chains below were found in one sample sequenced in a study of Ad26.COV2.S vaccination and SARS-CoV-2 variants. Method: immunoSEQ multiplex PCR; TCRdb's copy keeps in-frame clones and lacks some. Of 200,000 to 250,000 clones in the sample, roughly 90% were seen once. Treatment specified: some 20 received Ad26.COV2.S at low or high dose, single or two shots; about five received placebo; per-sample allocation not given. It was on day 63 after the first vaccine or placebo injection that samples were taken. The sample in question was peripheral blood, obtained in a trial of Ad26.COV2.S vaccine versus placebo. These receptors came from a person between 18 and 60 years old who received the Ad26.COV2.S COVID-19 vaccine or a placebo.

The gene calls are TRBV19 and TRBJ2-4; the D gene is possibly TRBD2 (6 bases). Germline V CDR1 and CDR2: LNHDA, SQIVND (reference sequence). The CDR3 is 17 amino acids. The ends were cut back, 5 bases at V and 0 bases at J, with 17 bases in the middle. Here the CDR3 reads CASSVTPTGLAKNIQYF. The CDR3 bases are TGTGCCAGTAGTGTCACCCCGACGGGACTAGCCAAAAACATTCAGTACTTC.

This clone was found once. This rearrangement joins TRBV4-2 to TRBJ2-1, with 7 bases that match TRBD1. CDR1 LGHNA and CDR2 YNFKEQ come from the germline V gene. There are 17 residues in the CDR3. J lost 6 bases, V lost 0 bases, and 11 bases had no gene match. The CDR3 region has the DNA TGTGCCAGCAGCCAAGAAGAGACAGGGAATACAGGCAATGAGCAGTTCTTC. Translation: CASSQEETGNTGNEQFF.

This clone was recorded only once. Here the CDR3 omits its conserved ending phenylalanine or tryptophan, so a read error is the likely source. The DNA is left out, because the CDR3 cannot be placed on it with certainty; the CDR3 is given as TCRdb lists it. CDR3 region: CASSEARVPGTGVE. The chain carries TRBV2 and TRBJ1-4; the D call TRBD1 from the table was never checked on the DNA. In germline, CDR1 is SNHLY, CDR2 FYNNEI. The CDR3 totals 14 residues, both ends included.

The chain uses TRBV5-5 and TRBJ1-1, with TRBD1 as a possible D gene (6 bases). In germline, CDR1 is SGHKS, CDR2 YYEKEE (reference sequence). The CDR3 has 15 residues. With 4 bases removed from V and 1 base from J, the gap between germline ends came to 14 bases. The CDR3 bases are TGTGCCAGCAGCACTACACCGACAGGGAACACTGAAGCTTTCTTT. This sequence encodes CASSTTPTGNTEAFF. Full variable domain (missing parts from reference TRBV5-5 and TRBJ1-1): DAGVTQSPTHLIKTRGQQVTLRCSPISGHKSVSWYQQVLGQGPQFIFQYYEKEERGRGNFPDRFSARQFPNYSSELNVNALLLGDSALYLCASSTTPTGNTEAFFGQGTRLTVV.

This chain connects TRBV4-3 to TRBJ2-7; the match to TRBD1 covers 9 bases. CDR3 length: 16 amino acids. CDR1 and CDR2 (germline): LGHNA, YSLEER. V was clipped by 0 bases and J by 7 bases; unmatched bases: 10. CDR3 sequence: CASSQDLGGQGAEQYF. The CDR3 bases are TGCGCCAGCAGCCAAGATTTAGGGGGACAGGGTGCTGAGCAGTACTTC.

This rearrangement joins TRBV10-3 to TRBJ1-3; D not certain. The CDR3 has 17 amino acids. The V and J ends lost 6 bases and 4 bases respectively, with 22 bases between them. Germline V lookup: CDR1 ENHRY, CDR2 SYGVKD. As DNA, the CDR3 is TGTGCCATCAGCAACCAACCGGGAGGCTCGGCGGGAAACACCATATATTTT. Translating gives CAISNQPGGSAGNTIYF.

The chain uses TRBV7-2 and TRBJ1-1; D remains ambiguous. The CDR3 runs to 12 residues. The germline V gene encodes CDR1 SGHTA and CDR2 FQGNSA. Between the trimmed V and J ends, which lost 1 base and 5 bases, there was a span of 5 bases. CDR3: CASSLDMTEAFF. CDR3 sequence (DNA): TGTGCCAGCAGCTTAGATATGACTGAAGCTTTCTTT.

This chain links TRBV28 with TRBJ1-5; D is possibly TRBD1 (5 bases). This CDR3 has 16 residues. Germline V lookup: CDR1 MDHEN, CDR2 SYDVKM. Trimming pared 6 bases from V and 1 base from J, leaving 16 bases between. CDR3 amino acids: CASREGERGSNQPQHF. The CDR3 nucleotides read TGTGCCAGCAGGGAAGGGGAGCGGGGGAGCAATCAGCCCCAGCATTTT.

V gene TRBV4-3 combines with J gene TRBJ2-2; D is undetermined. CDR3 size: 16 residues. Trimming removed 2 bases from V and 0 bases from J, with 10 bases in between. CDR1 is LGHNA and CDR2 is YSLEER in the germline V gene. For the CDR3, the DNA is TGCGCCAGCAGCCAAATGCCCCCACCGAACACCGGGGAGCTGTTTTTT. Translated: CASSQMPPPNTGELFF.

V gene TRBV7-9 combines with J gene TRBJ2-5, with 7 bases matching TRBD2. V was clipped by 4 bases and J by 1 base; unmatched bases: 6. Per germline, CDR1 SEHNR and CDR2 FQNEAQ (reference sequence). The CDR3 sequence is 15 residues long. CDR3 bases: TGTGCCAGCAGCTCCCCCGGGGGGATCCAAGAGACCCAGTACTTC. The encoded protein is CASSSPGGIQETQYF.

The chain is built from TRBV3-1 (or the pseudogene TRBV3-2) and TRBJ2-7; 11 nucleotides align to TRBD2. Germline V gene data show CDR1 as LGHDT and CDR2 as YNNKEL (reference sequence). CDR3 length equals 17 residues. The junction had 12 bases not matched to a gene; V was cut back by 4 bases and J by 4 bases. CDR3 DNA sequence: TGTGCCAGCAGCCTCCCTCCCCCCCTAGCGGGGGGATACGAGCAGTACTTC. Its translation is CASSLPPPLAGGYEQYF.

The rearrangement uses TRBV27 and TRBJ1-1, with D possibly being TRBD1 (6 bases). Trimming cost V 4 bases and J 4 bases, with 22 bases left between them. The germline CDR1 and CDR2 sequences are MNHEY and SMNVEV (reference sequence). The CDR3 sequence is 17 residues long. CDR3 amino acids: CASSSISPTGLATEAFF. In DNA, the CDR3 is TGTGCCAGCAGTTCTATATCCCCCACAGGGTTGGCCACTGAAGCTTTCTTT.

This sequence joins TRBV11-3 and TRBJ2-7, with 11 bases fitting TRBD2. J was trimmed by 6 bases and V by 3 bases; bases with no gene match: 19. Germline-derived CDR1 and CDR2 are SGHNT and YENEEA. The CDR3 totals 19 residues. As DNA, the CDR3 is TGTGCCAGCAGCTTTACAGGGGGCTGGCTAGCGGGAGGAGGGGGCGAGCAGTACTTC. Protein: CASSFTGGWLAGGGGEQYF.

This clone was seen a handful of times. V is TRBV6-5 and J is TRBJ1-2; D is perhaps TRBD1 (5 bases). The length of the CDR3 is 14 residues. Trimming pared 6 bases from V and 6 bases from J, leaving 17 bases between. The germline gives CDR1 MNHEY, CDR2 SVGAGI. CDR3 sequence: CASRLQSGTHGYTF. The CDR3 DNA sequence: TGTGCCAGCAGGCTCCAATCCGGGACTCATGGCTACACCTTC.

A single count supports this clone. The CDR3 DNA reads TGTGCCAGCAGTCCCGGGTCTTTCACTGAAGCTTTCTTT. It translates to CASSPGSFTEAFF. This chain joins TRBV27 and TRBJ1-1; D is undetermined. The germline gives CDR1 MNHEY, CDR2 SMNVEV (reference sequence). CDR3 length: 13 amino acids. V gave up 5 bases and J gave up 4 bases, with 11 bases separating them.

This clone occurred once. The chain recombines TRBV6-2 or TRBV6-3 with TRBJ2-2; 8 positions match TRBD2. This CDR3 has 17 amino acids. Trimming removed 2 bases from V and 2 bases from J; junction bases left unmatched: 7. CDR1 is MNHEY and CDR2 is SVGEGT in the germline V gene. The DNA of the CDR3 is TGTGCCAGCAGTTACAAGGCGGGGGGCCTCAACACCGGGGAGCTGTTTTTT. Protein sequence: CASSYKAGGLNTGELFF.

The chain is built from TRBV7-2 and TRBJ2-7, with 9 nucleotides matching TRBD2. Germline values: CDR1 SGHTA, CDR2 FQGNSA. CDR3 length: 15 residues. The V and J ends lost 5 bases and 2 bases, in that order; junction bases with no gene match: 7. The CDR3 DNA reads as TGTGCCAGCAGCCCCAGACTAGCGGCTACCTACGAGCAGTACTTC. It specifies CASSPRLAATYEQYF.

This chain joins TRBV27 and TRBJ2-1, with D tentatively TRBD1 (6 bases). Germline V gene lookup returns CDR1 MNHEY and CDR2 SMNVEV (reference sequence). The CDR3 loop spans 15 amino acids. V was shortened by 4 bases and J by 0 bases, with 10 bases between the two germline ends. The CDR3 coding sequence is TGTGCCAGCAGTTACGACAGGTACTCCTACAATGAGCAGTTCTTC. Amino acids: CASSYDRYSYNEQFF.

This rearrangement joins TRBV25-1 to TRBJ2-7; 7 bases line up with TRBD1. The V gene's germline CDR1 is MGHDK and CDR2 SYGVNS. The CDR3 has 18 residues. Germline trimming cut 1 base from V and 2 bases from J; bases unmatched to any gene: 14. CDR3 in amino acids: CASSELPPGTEAPYEQYF. The CDR3, as DNA: TGTGCCAGCAGTGAATTACCTCCCGGGACAGAAGCCCCCTACGAGCAGTACTTC.

V and J are TRBV6-2 or TRBV6-3 and TRBJ2-1; TRBD1 agrees at 7 bases. Germline V gene sequence: CDR1 MNHEY, CDR2 SVGEGT. Trimming took 5 bases from V and 6 from J; bases not matched to a gene: 10. The CDR3 contains 15 residues. The CDR3 bases are TGTGCCAGCAGTCAAAGGACAGGACCCCCCAATGAGCAGTTCTTC. Protein product: CASSQRTGPPNEQFF.

The chain uses TRBV5-8 and TRBJ2-1; D not resolved. CDR1 is SGHTS and CDR2 is YDEGEE in the germline V gene. The CDR3 sequence is 15 residues long. V shed 0 bases and J shed 6 bases, with 13 bases lying between them. The CDR3 nucleotides are TGTGCCAGCAGCTTGGGACTGCTCCTCGGCAATGAGCAGTTCTTC. Residues: CASSLGLLLGNEQFF. The variable domain in full, completed from reference TRBV5-8 and TRBJ2-1, reads EAGVTQSPTHLIKTRGQQATLRCSPISGHTSVYWYQQALGLGLQFLLWYDEGEERNRGNFPPRFSGRQFPNYSSELNVNALELEDSALYLCASSLGLLLGNEQFFGPGTRLTVL.

The chain carries TRBV29-1 and TRBJ1-5; 10 nucleotides agree with TRBD1. Germline CDR1 is SQVTM and CDR2 is ANQGSEA. The V gene end was trimmed by 6 bases and the J gene end by 6 bases; junction bases not matched to a gene: 5. The CDR3 covers 13 residues. CDR3 amino acids: CSVGQGPGQPQHF. CDR3 nucleotides: TGCAGCGTGGGACAGGGGCCCGGTCAGCCCCAGCATTTT.

The chain recombines TRBV28 with TRBJ2-1; D gene unclear. This CDR3 comprises 13 residues. Trimming pared 6 bases from V and 9 bases from J, leaving 15 bases between. Germline loops: CDR1 MDHEN, CDR2 SYDVKM. CDR3 bases: TGTGCCAGCAGCCGAACCCCCGAAACTGAGCAGTTCTTC. This translates into CASSRTPETEQFF.

The V call is TRBV12-1, the J call TRBJ2-4. TRBV12-1 is termed a pseudogene. CDR3 length: 16 residues. CDR3 residues: CASSFDTLGAKNIQYF. The CDR3, as DNA: TGTGCCAGCAGCTTTGACACCTTGGGGGCCAAAAACATTCAGTACTTC.